This entry concerns a single T cell receptor (beta chain). Its target is not known. This specimen belongs to a study of CD4+ T cells in melanoma. The CDR3 loop spans 14 amino acids. CDR1 and CDR2 from the germline V gene are MNHNY and SVGAGI (reference sequence). V lost 8 bases to trimming and J lost 5 bases, with 16 bases between them. TCRdb's copy holds only in-frame clones and misses some; the assay was immunoSEQ multiplex PCR. The sample yields about 110,000 clones, approximately 90% seen once. Study-level findings and limits: Neoantigen-specific CD4+ T cells in melanoma reportedly had diverse differentiation states. A reported correlation linked neoantigen-specific CD4+ T cells to CD8+, macrophage and B cell function.

The rearrangement uses TRBV6-6 and TRBJ1-5; TRBD1 is a possible D gene (6 bases). The clonotype comes from a human donor with melanoma. The sequencing input was peripheral blood. The CDR3 is CASAEGGADQPQHF. For the CDR3, the DNA is TGTGCCAGCGCCGAGGGGGGGGCGGATCAGCCCCAGCATTTT.